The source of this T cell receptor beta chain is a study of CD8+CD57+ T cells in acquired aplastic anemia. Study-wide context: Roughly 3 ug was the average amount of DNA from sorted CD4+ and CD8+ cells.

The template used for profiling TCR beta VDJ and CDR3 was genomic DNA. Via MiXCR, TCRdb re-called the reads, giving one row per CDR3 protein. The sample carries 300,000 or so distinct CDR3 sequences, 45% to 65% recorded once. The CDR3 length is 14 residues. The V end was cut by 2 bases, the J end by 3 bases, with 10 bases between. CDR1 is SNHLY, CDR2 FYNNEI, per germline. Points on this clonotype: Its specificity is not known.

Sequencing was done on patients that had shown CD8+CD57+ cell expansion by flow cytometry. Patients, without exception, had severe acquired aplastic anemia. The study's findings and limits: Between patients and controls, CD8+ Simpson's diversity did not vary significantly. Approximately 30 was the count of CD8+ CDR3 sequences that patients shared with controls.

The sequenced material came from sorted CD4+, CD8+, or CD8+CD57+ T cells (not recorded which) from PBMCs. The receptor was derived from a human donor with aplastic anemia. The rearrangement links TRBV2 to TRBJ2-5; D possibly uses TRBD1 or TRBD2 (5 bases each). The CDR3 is CASSESLGEETQYF. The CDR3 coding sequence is TGTGCCAGCAGTGAAAGTCTGGGGGAAGAGACCCAGTACTTC. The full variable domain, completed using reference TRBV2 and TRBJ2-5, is EPEVTQTPSHQVTQMGQEVILRCVPISNHLYFYWYRQILGQKVEFLVSFYNNEISEKSEIFDDQFSVERPDGSNFTLKIRSTKLEDSAMYFCASSESLGEETQYFGPGTRLLVL.